This TCR beta chain originates from a study of CD8 T cells in Susac syndrome. Overall study context: The Susac syndrome patients were therapy-naive, on corticosteroids, or on intravenous immunoglobulin alone at blood draw. Whole-study results and caveats: Within Susac syndrome CD4+ T cell repertoires, clonal expansion was not evident.

Trimming stripped 6 bases from V and 10 bases from J, with 10 bases between. The germline V gene has CDR1 ENHRY and CDR2 SYGVKD. The CDR3 covers 11 residues. On this clonotype: What it binds is unknown.

The study sequenced TCR beta in blood CD8+ and CD4+ T cells. Random hexamers served to reverse transcribe roughly 0.5 to 1 ug RNA. By means of immunoSEQ multiplex PCR, TCR beta CDR3 spanning 54 Vbeta and 13 Jbeta underwent amplification. Each CDR3 protein gets one entry after TCRdb re-called the immunoSEQ multiplex PCR reads with MiXCR. Of 120,000 to 150,000 distinct CDR3 sequences in the sample, under 97% were seen once. The receptor comes from a human donor with Susac syndrome. Sequenced sample: CD4+ T cells from PBMCs. The rearrangement joins TRBV10-3 to TRBJ2-1; D possibly corresponds to TRBD1 (5 bases). The CDR3 DNA sequence: TGTGCCATCAGCGACACAGGCGAGCAGTTCTTC. It yields the protein CAISDTGEQFF.